Listed here are 9 T cell receptor beta chains from one sample, sequenced in a study of cytomegalovirus exposure and HLA in healthy donors. The data were produced by immunoSEQ multiplex PCR, yet TCRdb's version contains in-frame clones alone and is incomplete. The table records some 330,000 clones, approximately 90% of them present only once. Sequencing used PBMCs. The receptors shown here come from a woman aged 18-29 years in good health and CMV-seronegative.

On this clone: Other nucleotide sequences in the sample specify the same CDR3. The chain carries TRBV6-5 and TRBJ2-7, with D possibly TRBD1 on 6 matching bases. The V end was cut by 2 bases, the J end by 3 bases, with 8 bases between. From germline, CDR1 is MNHEY and CDR2 SVGAGI. The CDR3 sequence is 13 residues long. CDR3 nucleotide sequence: TGTGCCAGCAGTTACGGACAGAGCTACGAGCAGTACTTC. Translation: CASSYGQSYEQYF.

The chain couples TRBV19 to TRBJ2-7, with D possibly matching TRBD2 (5 bases). This CDR3 contains 16 residues. The germline CDR1 and CDR2 sequences are LNHDA and SQIVND (reference sequence). V lost 7 bases, J lost 0 bases, and 19 bases lay in between. In DNA, the CDR3 is TGTGCCAGTAACCCTAATTTCGGGATGAGCTCCTACGAGCAGTACTTC. As protein: CASNPNFGMSSYEQYF.

This chain uses TRBV9 with TRBJ2-3; 8 positions match TRBD1. The CDR3 has 15 amino acids. Germline values: CDR1 SGDLS, CDR2 YYNGEE. J lost 6 bases, V lost 4 bases, and 10 bases had no gene match. The CDR3 loop is CASSTRTGSADTQYF. The CDR3 coding sequence is TGTGCCAGCAGCACCCGGACAGGGTCGGCGGATACGCAGTATTTT.

The chain uses TRBV7-2 and TRBJ2-1; 9 bases match TRBD2. The ends lost 9 bases at V and 0 bases at J; junction bases unmatched: 9. The CDR3 has 16 residues. Germline CDR1 SGHTA, CDR2 FQGNSA. The CDR3 spells CASGLAGGSSYNEQFF. The CDR3 DNA sequence: TGTGCCAGTGGGTTGGCGGGAGGGAGCTCCTACAATGAGCAGTTCTTC.

The chain employs TRBV6-1 and TRBJ2-2, with 9 bases that match TRBD1. CDR1 is MNHNS and CDR2 is SASEGT in the germline V gene. The CDR3 runs to 14 residues. V shed 5 bases and J 6 bases; nucleotides not matched to a gene: 4. The CDR3 here is CASSTGQGAGELFF. The CDR3 nucleotides are TGTGCCAGCAGTACGGGACAGGGAGCCGGGGAGCTGTTTTTT.

The gene calls are TRBV28 and TRBJ2-3; possible D gene TRBD1, 6 bases. Germline V CDR1 and CDR2: MDHEN, SYDVKM. The CDR3 contains 17 residues. V was shortened by 1 base and J by 0 bases, with 14 bases between the two germline ends. CDR3 sequence: CASSLSLGTTSTDTQYF. The CDR3 coding sequence is TGTGCCAGCAGTTTATCCTTGGGGACAACTAGCACAGATACGCAGTATTTT.

The sample holds one count of this clone. The rearrangement uses TRBV15 and TRBJ1-5; D gene ambiguous. Between the trimmed V and J ends, which lost 1 base and 3 bases, there was a span of 7 bases. The CDR3 is made up of 14 amino acids. CDR1 is LNHNV and CDR2 is YYDKDF in the germline V gene (reference sequence). The DNA for the CDR3 is TGTGCCACCAGCAGAGTTTCAGTCAATCAGCCCCAGCATTTT. Its translation is CATSRVSVNQPQHF.

The CDR3 DNA reads TGCGCCAGCAGCCAAGATCGGACTAGCAGCGAGCAGTACTTC. Translated, it gives CASSQDRTSSEQYF. V gene TRBV4-3 combines with J gene TRBJ2-7; 8 bases fit TRBD2. V was clipped by 0 bases and J by 6 bases; unmatched bases: 4. CDR1 is LGHNA and CDR2 is YSLEER in the germline V gene. The CDR3 loop spans 14 amino acids.

This clone was counted between two and nine times. The V call is TRBV7-2, the J call TRBJ2-1, with D perhaps TRBD1 (6 bases). The V gene lost 1 base and the J gene lost 1 base, with 8 bases spanning the gap. In germline, CDR1 is SGHTA, CDR2 FQGNSA. This CDR3 region has 15 residues. The CDR3 DNA follows: TGTGCCAGCAGCTTAGGGGGGCCTTCCTACAATGAGCAGTTCTTC. Translation gives CASSLGGPSYNEQFF. Supplemented by reference TRBV7-2 and TRBJ2-1, the full variable domain reads GAGVSQSPSNKVTEKGKDVELRCDPISGHTALYWYRQSLGQGLEFLIYFQGNSAPDKSGLPSDRFSAERTGGSVSTLTIQRTQQEDSAVYLCASSLGGPSYNEQFFGPGTRLTVL.